This TCR beta chain was documented in a study of T cell repertoires in cytomegalovirus infection. As for the study in general: Carrying CMV and the relevant HLA type showed in public TCR beta signatures. Study conclusions and caveats: Carriers of CMV and the relevant HLA type were discriminated by public TCR beta frequency.

The CDR3 length is 13 residues. Germline values: CDR1 MGHRA, CDR2 YSYEKL. Trimming took off 1 base at V and 5 bases at J, with 9 bases between the two ends. Concerning this clonotype: The target antigen is unknown.

TCRdb re-called the reads with MiXCR, one entry per CDR3 protein. In the table there are 110,000 or so distinct CDR3 sequences, about 33% of which are singletons. This sample comprised CD8+ T cells from cultured PBMCs, obtained from culture after CMV antigen stimulation. This sequence was found in a human donor in good health (CMV status not recorded). Some clones in this sample may be carry-over from other donors' samples. The V call is TRBV4-1, the J call TRBJ2-7, with D perhaps matching TRBD1 (5 bases). CDR3 protein: CASSQGRADEQYF. DNA of the CDR3: TGCGCCAGCAGCCAAGGCAGGGCTGACGAGCAGTACTTC.